This TCR beta chain was identified during a study of blood T cell repertoires in COVID-19. This clone was observed a single time. The V end was cut by 0 bases, the J end by 7 bases, with 13 bases between. The germline V gene encodes CDR1 SGHRS and CDR2 YFSETQ. This CDR3 comprises 14 residues. In the study's own analysis: Amplification of reference gene primers provided the estimated nucleated cell counts. This table comes from immunoSEQ multiplex PCR, and its TCRdb copy is limited to in-frame clones, with some not included. The V and J calls and clone size were taken over from that table, and D and trimming were inferred from the DNA. The sample contains 400,000 to 550,000 clones, roughly 90% of which appear only once.

V is TRBV5-1 and J is TRBJ1-1; the D gene is possibly TRBD1 (5 bases). The TCR originated in a woman in her twenties or thirties with acute or convalescent COVID-19. Sequencing was carried out using peripheral blood. The CDR3 loop is CASSLGPGYSEAFF. The DNA for the CDR3 is TGCGCCAGCAGCTTGGGTCCAGGGTATAGTGAAGCTTTCTTT. The full variable domain, its missing parts supplied by reference TRBV5-1 and TRBJ1-1, is KAGVTQTPRYLIKTRGQQVTLSCSPISGHRSVSWYQQTPGQGLQFLFEYFSETQRNKGNFPGRFSGRQFSNSRSEMNVSTLELGDSALYLCASSLGPGYSEAFFGQGTRLTVV.